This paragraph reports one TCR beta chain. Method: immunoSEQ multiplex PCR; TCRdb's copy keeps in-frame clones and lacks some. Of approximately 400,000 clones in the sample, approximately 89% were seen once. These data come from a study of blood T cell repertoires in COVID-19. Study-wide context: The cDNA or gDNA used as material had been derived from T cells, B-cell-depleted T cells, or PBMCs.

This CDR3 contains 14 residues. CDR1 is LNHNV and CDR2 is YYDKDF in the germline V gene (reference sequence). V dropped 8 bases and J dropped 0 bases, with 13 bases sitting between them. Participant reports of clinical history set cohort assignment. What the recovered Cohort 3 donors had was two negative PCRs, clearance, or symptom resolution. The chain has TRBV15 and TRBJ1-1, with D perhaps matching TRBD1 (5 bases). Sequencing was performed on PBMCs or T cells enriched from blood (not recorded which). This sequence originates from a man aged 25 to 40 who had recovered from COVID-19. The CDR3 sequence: CATGVRQMNTEAFF. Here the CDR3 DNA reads TGTGCCACCGGGGTCCGACAGATGAACACTGAAGCTTTCTTT. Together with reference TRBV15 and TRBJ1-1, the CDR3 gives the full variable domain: DAMVIQNPRYQVTQFGKPVTLSCSQTLNHNVMYWYQQKSSQAPKLLFHYYDKDFNNEADTPDNFQSRRPNTSFCFLDIRSPGLGDTAMYLCATGVRQMNTEAFFGQGTRLTVV.